The rows below give T cell receptor beta chains drawn from one sample of a study of shared clonotypes between healthy human individuals. TCRdb's table, derived via immunoSEQ multiplex PCR, lists solely in-frame clones and lacks some. The sample records about 490,000 clones, roughly four fifths being singletons. The sequenced sample consisted of PBMCs. The receptors shown here come from a woman aged 40-49 years in good health. Some clones in this sample may be carry-over from other donors' samples. CDR3s include the opening cysteine and the closing phenylalanine or tryptophan. The D gene is left open where the match is weak. Clone size, where shown, is once, few, many, or a class for clones that have expanded.

TRBD1	-	TRBV18	TRBJ2-3	TGTGCCAGCTCACTCCTACAGGGGGCTGGGATCGGTACGCAGTATTTT	CASSLLQGAGIGTQYF
TRBD1	-	TRBV6-5	TRBJ1-1	TGTGCCAGCAGTTACGACAGGGGAGGGCACACTGAAGCTTTCTTT	CASSYDRGGHTEAFF
TRBD2	-	TRBV5-4	TRBJ2-5	TGTGCCAGCAGCGGGAGGGCAGAGACCCAGTACTTC	CASSGRAETQYF
TRBD2	-	TRBV5-1	TRBJ2-1	TGCGCCAGCAGCTTGGAAGCGGGAGAGTACAATGAGCAGTTCTTC	CASSLEAGEYNEQFF
TRBD2	few	TRBV11-2	TRBJ2-7	TGTGCCAGCAGCTTAGGGCGGGGGACCTACGAGCAGTACTTC	CASSLGRGTYEQYF
TRBD2	-	TRBV5-1	TRBJ2-3	TGCGCCAGCAGCATGACTAGCGGTGCTCTCACGCAGTATTTT	CASSMTSGALTQYF
-	-	TRBV18	TRBJ1-2	TGTGCCAGCTCACCAGACAGAACCTATGGCTACACCTTC	CASSPDRTYGYTF
TRBD2	-	TRBV4-1	TRBJ2-1	TGCGCCAGCAGCCAGCCGGGGGGACGGTATGAGCAGTTCTTC	CASSQPGGRYEQFF
-	-	TRBV11-2	TRBJ2-6	TGTGCCAGCAGCTCCTTGATTGGACCCCGCGCTATGGGGGCCAACGTCCTGACTTTC	CASSSLIGPRAMGANVLTF
-	-	TRBV6-5	TRBJ1-1	TGTGCCAGCAGCCGTTCGGGGTCCACTGAAGCTTTCTTT	CASSRSGSTEAFF
-	-	TRBV30	TRBJ1-5	TGTGCCTGGAGTCCGACCCGCGCAAGCAATCAGCCCCAGCATTTT	CAWSPTRASNQPQHF
TRBD2	-	TRBV7-6	TRBJ2-7	TGTGCCAGCAGCGCCGGACTAGCGGGAGCCTACGAGCAGTACTTC	CASSAGLAGAYEQYF
TRBD1	-	TRBV5-1	TRBJ2-1	TGCGCCAGCAGCTTCGGGACAGGGGGCATTGAGCAGTTCTTC	CASSFGTGGIEQFF
-	-	TRBV30	TRBJ1-2	TGTGCCTGGGGTTACACGGCTGGTGGGTATGGCTACACCTTC	CAWGYTAGGYGYTF
-	-	TRBV7-2	TRBJ2-1	TGTGCCAGCAGCTTAGCGCCCGGGGTGTCGGATGAGCAGTTCTTC	CASSLAPGVSDEQFF
-	few	TRBV10-2	TRBJ1-1	TGCGCCAGCGGAGATCCTGAAGCTTTCTTT	CASGDPEAFF
TRBD1	-	TRBV27	TRBJ1-2	TGTGCCAGCAGTTTATCGTGGACAGGGGACTATGGCTACACCTTC	CASSLSWTGDYGYTF
TRBD1	-	TRBV7-2	TRBJ1-2	TGTGCCAGCAGCTTAGCGAGACAGGGCTATGGCTACACCTTC	CASSLARQGYGYTF
-	-	TRBV15	TRBJ2-2	TGTGCCACCAGCAGCGTACTAGAAGGGTTGGACACCGGGGAGCTGTTTTTT	CATSSVLEGLDTGELFF
-	-	TRBV5-1	TRBJ1-2	TGCGCCAGCGGTCAGAGCGCTAACTATGGCTACACCTTC	CASGQSANYGYTF
-	-	TRBV6-9	TRBJ1-6	TGTGCCAGCAGTTATTCGTATCGGCCGTTGAATTCACCCCTCCACTTT	CASSYSYRPLNSPLHF
-	-	TRBV28	TRBJ2-6	TGTGCCAGCAGTTTATCGCCTGGGGCCAACGTCCTGACTTTC	CASSLSPGANVLTF
TRBD1	once	TRBV5-1	TRBJ2-1	TGCGCCAGCAGCTCGACAGGGGGCATCGATGAGCAGTTCTTC	CASSSTGGIDEQFF
TRBD2	-	TRBV7-8	TRBJ2-7	TGTGCCAGCAGCGGGGGACTAGCGGGAGGATCACTGGACTTC	CASSGGLAGGSLDF
-	-	TRBV29-1	TRBJ2-1	TGCAGCGTTGAGAGGTTAGGGAGGAATGAGCAGTTCTTC	CSVERLGRNEQFF
-	-	TRBV5-1	TRBJ2-2	TGCGCCAGCAGCTTCGAACCAACTGGTAGCGCGAACACCGGGGAGCTGTTTTTT	CASSFEPTGSANTGELFF
TRBD2	-	TRBV5-1	TRBJ2-1	TGCGCCAGCAGCTTCCAAGGACTAGCGGGAGCCTACAATGAGCAGTTCTTC	CASSFQGLAGAYNEQFF
TRBD1	-	TRBV30	TRBJ1-4	TGTGCCTGGAGTTCAGGGGGATCTAATGAAAAACTGTTTTTT	CAWSSGGSNEKLFF
-	few	TRBV29-1	TRBJ1-1	TGCAGCGCCACACAGGATATGAGCACTGAAGCTTTCTTT	CSATQDMSTEAFF
-	once	TRBV7-9	TRBJ2-7	TGTGCCAGCAGCTTACAGTCCAACTCCTACGAGCAGTACTTC	CASSLQSNSYEQYF
TRBD2	-	TRBV2	TRBJ2-7	TGTGCCAGCAGTCAGCGACTAGCGGGAGATTCTGAGCAGTACTTC	CASSQRLAGDSEQYF
-	-	TRBV6-5	TRBJ2-1	TGTGCCAGCAGTGGAACAGGGGAGCAGTTCTTC	CASSGTGEQFF
-	-	TRBV2	TRBJ2-5	TGTGCCAGCAGTGAGCGGGACCAAGAGACCCAGTACTTC	CASSERDQETQYF
-	-	TRBV5-1	TRBJ2-4	TGCGCCAGCATCCGGACCCAGAAAAGCAAAAACATTCAGTACTTC	CASIRTQKSKNIQYF
TRBD1	-	TRBV29-1	TRBJ2-3	TGCAGCGTTGGACAGGGGCTCGGCACAGATACGCAGTATTTT	CSVGQGLGTDTQYF
-	-	TRBV5-1	TRBJ1-1	TGCGCCAGCAGCTTGTGGCGCCAAACTGAAGCTTTCTTT	CASSLWRQTEAFF
-	-	TRBV9	TRBJ2-1	TGTGCCAGCAAGGAACGTGAGGATGAGCAGTTCTTC	CASKEREDEQFF
TRBD2	-	TRBV5-4	TRBJ2-1	TGTGCCAGCAGCTTGGGACGTCTAGCGGGAGGCTCCTACAATGAGCAGTTCTTC	CASSLGRLAGGSYNEQFF
-	-	TRBV6-5	TRBJ2-7	TGTGCCAGCAGTTACTCGACAGCCTACGAGCAGTACTTC	CASSYSTAYEQYF
TRBD1	-	TRBV6-1	TRBJ1-1	TGTGCCAGCAGTCGAGGGACAGGGCAGAGAGGTGAAGCTTTCTTT	CASSRGTGQRGEAFF
TRBD1	once	TRBV29-1	TRBJ2-1	TGCAGCGTTGAAGGGGGCAGGGGGCGTGAGCAGTTCTTC	CSVEGGRGREQFF
-	few	TRBV30	TRBJ2-5	TGTGCCTGGGAGGGTGGGGGCGAGAAGACCCAGTACTTC	CAWEGGGEKTQYF
TRBD2	-	TRBV19	TRBJ2-1	TGTGCCAGTAGTAGCCCGGAGCGGGGAAATGAGCAGTTCTTC	CASSSPERGNEQFF
-	-	TRBV29-1	TRBJ2-2	TGCAGTTTTAGATTCGGCGGGGAGCTGTTTTTT	CSFRFGGELFF
-	-	TRBV4-2	TRBJ2-3	TGTGCCAGCAGCCAAGATGAGGGCGACACAGATACGCAGTATTTT	CASSQDEGDTDTQYF
TRBD2	-	TRBV4-3	TRBJ2-7	TGCGCCAGCAGCCAAGATTGGGGCAGCGGGACCTACGAGCAGTACTTC	CASSQDWGSGTYEQYF
-	-	TRBV5-1	TRBJ2-3	TGCGCCAGCAGCTTGGCCGCCGCGGGTACAAATACGCAGTATTTT	CASSLAAAGTNTQYF
-	once	TRBV6-1	TRBJ2-7	TGTGCCAGCAGTGAAGGGGGGCTTCGTTCCTACGAGCAGTACTTC	CASSEGGLRSYEQYF
-	-	TRBV11-2	TRBJ1-1	TGTGCCAGCAGCTCCCCCCGGGCGGCTATGAACACTGAAGCTTTCTTT	CASSSPRAAMNTEAFF
TRBD1	-	TRBV5-1	TRBJ2-7	TGCGCCAGCAGCCCCCGGACAGGGTCCTACGAGCAGTACTTC	CASSPRTGSYEQYF
-	-	TRBV11-2	TRBJ2-1	TGTGCCAGCAGCTTAGTGACGGGGTTGAATGAGCAGTTCTTC	CASSLVTGLNEQFF
TRBD2	-	TRBV29-1	TRBJ2-3	TGCAGCGTTGAGTCTAGCGGGAGGGCCACAGATACGCAGTATTTT	CSVESSGRATDTQYF